Below are 11 T cell receptor beta chains sequenced from a single sample in a study of blood T cells in healthy people across ages (dated by TCRdb to the mid-2010s). Receptor libraries were prepared by 5' RACE. Sequenced on an Illumina HiSeq 2500. A second PCR of about 7 to 12 cycles was run with a J-beta primer mix and a sample-barcoded 5' primer. Clones were called with MiXCR by TCRdb after fastp trimmed the public reads at Q25, and only in-frame beta chains were retained. Rows with a matching CDR3 protein are joined into one entry that keeps the most common DNA and genes. The sample table lists under 2 million distinct CDR3 sequences, almost 35% of them with a count of one. Of the sample, approximately 10% falls within the top ten clones. Sequencing was carried out using blood. These receptors originate from a woman aged 25 to 39 in good health.

Turning to this clonotype: A read error may explain this, as a much larger clone is one base away. The rearrangement joins TRBV20-1 to TRBJ2-5, with 9 nucleotides matching TRBD1. Germline assignment: CDR1 DFQATT and CDR2 SNEGSKA (reference sequence). With V trimmed by 7 bases and J by 11 bases, 20 bases remained unmatched. There are 15 residues in the CDR3. The CDR3 protein is CSGLPLQGAVNEQYF. In DNA, the CDR3 is TGCAGTGGCCTCCCCCTACAGGGGGCGGTTAATGAGCAGTACTTC.

This clonotype was recorded many times. The chain carries TRBV6-6 and TRBJ2-1, with TRBD2 matching over 9 bases. The CDR3 loop spans 15 amino acids. V gave up 4 bases and J gave up 4 bases; unmatched junction bases: 5. Germline assignment: CDR1 MNHNY and CDR2 SVGAGI (reference sequence). CDR3 coding DNA: TGTGCCAGCAGTTTTAGCGGGAGCGGTTACAATGAGCAGTTCTTC. Translation: CASSFSGSGYNEQFF.

This clonotype has just one count. This sequence joins TRBV15 and TRBJ1-2; perhaps TRBD1 as D (5 bases). The germline V gene encodes CDR1 LNHNV and CDR2 YYDKDF (reference sequence). CDR3 length: 14 residues. Trimming took 2 bases from V and 1 from J, leaving 8 bases between them. For the CDR3, the DNA is TGTGCCACCAGCAGACGGGACGGTAACTATGGCTACACCTTC. Protein: CATSRRDGNYGYTF.

The V call is TRBV9, the J call TRBJ2-3; D is possibly TRBD1 (7 bases). Trimming stripped 4 bases from V and 0 bases from J, with 15 bases between. This CDR3 contains 16 residues. Germline assignment: CDR1 SGDLS and CDR2 YYNGEE. This CDR3 reads CASSPGGFSSTDTQYF. The CDR3 coding sequence is TGTGCCAGCAGCCCAGGGGGGTTCTCTAGCACAGATACGCAGTATTTT. Complete variable domain (other parts from reference TRBV9 and TRBJ2-3): DSGVTQTPKHLITATGQRVTLRCSPRSGDLSVYWYQQSLDQGLQFLIQYYNGEERAKGNILERFSAQQFPDLHSELNLSSLELGDSALYFCASSPGGFSSTDTQYFGPGTRLTVL.

The rearrangement uses TRBV4-2 and TRBJ2-7; D gene uncertain. Germline CDR1 reads LGHNA; CDR2 reads YNFKEQ. CDR3 length: 14 amino acids. The V and J ends lost 0 bases and 3 bases respectively, with 9 bases between them. The CDR3 protein is CASSQEGSNYEQYF. The CDR3 region has the DNA TGTGCCAGCAGCCAAGAAGGCTCGAACTACGAGCAGTACTTC.

The chain is built from TRBV12-3 or TRBV12-4 and TRBJ2-1, with 9 bases aligning to TRBD1. V shed 4 bases and J 3 bases; nucleotides not matched to a gene: 7. This CDR3 spans 16 amino acids. The CDR3 DNA reads as TGTGCCAGCAGTTCCACCGGGACAGGGAACTACAATGAGCAGTTCTTC. It codes for CASSSTGTGNYNEQFF.

Worth noting for this clonotype: At one end, the junction sequence differs from germline, possibly due to a read error. The V gene is TRBV27, the J gene TRBJ1-2; D not certain. CDR3 length equals 12 residues. Germline V gene data show CDR1 as MNHEY and CDR2 as SMNVEV (reference sequence). CDR3 protein: CTSSPPLGGYTF. In DNA, the CDR3 is TGTACCAGCAGCCCGCCGCTCGGTGGCTACACCTTC.

This clonotype appeared a few times. The chain uses TRBV4-1 and TRBJ2-3, with D perhaps TRBD2 (5 bases). CDR1 is MGHRA and CDR2 is YSYEKL in the germline V gene. V lost 3 bases and J 4 bases, leaving 14 bases between the germline ends. The CDR3 extends over 15 amino acids. DNA of the CDR3: TGCGCCAGCAGCCACTACTACGCCGGGGCAGATACGCAGTATTTT. It is translated as CASSHYYAGADTQYF.

This chain connects TRBV6-6 to TRBJ2-7; 9 bases agree with TRBD2. The J call may be in error: the DNA end matches TRBJ2-5 better. Germline V gene data show CDR1 as MNHNY and CDR2 as SVGAGI (reference sequence). This CDR3 has 15 residues. The CDR3: CASSFLGRGGETQYF. In DNA form, the CDR3 reads TGTGCCAGCAGTTTCTTAGGGCGGGGGGGTGAGACCCAGTACTTC.

This chain's CDR3 is CASSRTGDASGELFF. For the CDR3, the DNA is TGTGCCAGCAGCCGGACAGGGGACGCGTCCGGGGAGCTGTTTTTT. The chain is built from TRBV6-1 and TRBJ2-2; the match to TRBD1 covers 9 bases. V shed 6 bases, J shed 6 bases, and the junction held 8 bases outside the gene matches. The germline V gene encodes CDR1 MNHNS and CDR2 SASEGT. The CDR3 has 15 residues.

The chain links TRBV7-3 to TRBJ2-5; D assignment may be TRBD1 or TRBD2 (5 bases each). V dropped 5 bases and J dropped 4 bases, with 17 bases sitting between them. Per the germline V gene, CDR1 is SGHTA and CDR2 is FQGTGA. The CDR3 totals 15 residues. The CDR3 is CASSPRGGTGETQYF. CDR3 nucleotides: TGTGCCAGCAGCCCACGTGGGGGTACCGGAGAGACCCAGTACTTC. The variable domain in full, with the rest retrieved from reference TRBV7-3 and TRBJ2-5, is GAGVSQTPSNKVTEKGKYVELRCDPISGHTALYWYRQSLGQGPEFLIYFQGTGAADDSGLPNDRFFAVRPEGSVSTLKIQRTERGDSAVYLCASSPRGGTGETQYFGPGTRLLVL.